This TCR beta chain was profiled in a study of CD8+ T cells in alopecia areata. Overall study context: Treatment of the treated patients consisted of oral tofacitinib, 5 to 10 mg twice daily. Study findings and constraints: It was lesional scalp, especially alopecia totalis/universalis, that showed higher clonality than normal scalp. Patients shared TCRs less clearly than mice did, possibly owing to HLA.

In each case, RNA was isolated and then reverse transcribed into cDNA as the sequencing template. Only in-frame clones appear in the TCRdb table, and some are missing; sequencing was by immunoSEQ multiplex PCR. The sample includes fewer than 200,000 clones, over 50% seen only once; the top ten take under 15%. The CDR3 runs 16 residues. Trimming left V 4 bases short and J 0 bases short, with 11 bases between. Germline-derived CDR1 and CDR2 are SGDLS and YYNGEE. In the case of this clone: Its antigen is currently unknown.

Both peripheral blood and punch biopsies of lesional scalp skin were obtained from patients who had alopecia areata. The clonotype comes from a human donor with alopecia areata. The genes are TRBV9 and TRBJ2-6; D unclear. Sequenced material: CD4+ T cells sorted from blood, taken at week 0. The CDR3 coding sequence is TGTGCCAGCAGCCAGCGAGGAAGCTCTGGGGCCAACGTCCTGACTTTC. Residues: CASSQRGSSGANVLTF.